The clone carrying this T cell receptor (beta chain) was detected a few times. Its antigen remains unknown. Tregs were sorted as CD4+CD25+CD127-/low cells. Study-wide findings and caveats: The larger-cohort validation was restricted to a single TCR beta V-J rearrangement rather than whole repertoires.

Constant-region reverse primers amplified full-length variable regions, followed by semi-nested Nested Universal Primer A PCR. TCRdb itself ran the 5' RACE reads through MiXCR, one entry per CDR3 protein. Of about 43,000 distinct CDR3 sequences listed, about a fifth are singletons. This CDR3 has 15 residues. Trimming at V came to 3 bases and at J to 5 bases, leaving 7 bases not matched to a gene. In germline, CDR1 is DFQATT, CDR2 SNEGSKA (reference sequence). Source material: Tregs sorted from a lymph node. The rearrangement joins TRBV20-1 to TRBJ2-7; 13 nucleotides match TRBD2. The receptor comes from a female donor with breast cancer. CDR3 sequence reads: CSASVTSGRADEQYF. DNA for the CDR3: TGCAGTGCTAGCGTCACTAGCGGGAGGGCAGACGAGCAGTACTTC.